A single sample gave rise to the 28 T cell receptor beta chains below, sequenced in a study of cytomegalovirus exposure and HLA in healthy donors. The PCR used 60 Vbeta and 13 Jbeta primers. Profiling relied on immunoSEQ multiplex PCR, and the TCRdb table lists in-frame clones only, not all of them. The table has around 40,000 clones, 87% seen once. Sequencing used PBMCs. These receptors were taken from a woman aged 40 to 50 in good health and CMV-seropositive.

This chain connects TRBV6-5 to TRBJ1-2, with TRBD1 matching over 7 bases. Germline-derived CDR1 and CDR2 are MNHEY and SVGAGI. Trimming took 7 bases from V and 8 from J; bases not matched to a gene: 10. This CDR3 region has 13 residues. CDR3 protein: CASTNLAGGGYTF. For the CDR3, the DNA is TGTGCCAGCACGAACCTGGCAGGGGGAGGCTACACCTTC.

V usage is TRBV4-2 and J usage is TRBJ1-2; 8 positions agree with TRBD1. The CDR3 consists of 17 residues. CDR1 is LGHNA, CDR2 YNFKEQ, per germline. With V trimmed by 0 bases and J by 5 bases, 11 bases remained unmatched. The CDR3 nucleotides read TGTGCCAGCAGCCAAGAGAGGGCAGGGGGCGATAGGTATGGCTACACCTTC. It encodes CASSQERAGGDRYGYTF.

This sequence joins TRBV6-5 and TRBJ2-5, with D perhaps TRBD2 (6 bases). The ends were cut back, 2 bases at V and 1 base at J, with 14 bases in the middle. The CDR3 spans 16 residues. Germline V gene sequence: CDR1 MNHEY, CDR2 SVGAGI. CDR3: CASSYGGEGGQETQYF. Here the CDR3 DNA reads TGTGCCAGCAGTTACGGCGGGGAAGGAGGCCAAGAGACCCAGTACTTC.

The V call is TRBV10-2, the J call TRBJ2-7; tentatively, D is TRBD2 (6 bases). Germline CDR1 and CDR2: WSHSY and SAAADI. V lost 6 bases and J lost 0, with 15 bases in between. CDR3 length equals 15 residues. In DNA, the CDR3 is TGCGCCAGCAGAACCGGGACCGGGAGCTCCTACGAGCAGTACTTC. This sequence encodes CASRTGTGSSYEQYF.

This rearrangement joins TRBV5-1 to TRBJ2-6, with D unresolved. The germline V gene encodes CDR1 SGHRS and CDR2 YFSETQ. V lost 7 bases and J 4 bases, leaving 12 bases between the germline ends. This CDR3 comprises 14 residues. The CDR3 loop is CASHGLDGANVLTF. As DNA, the CDR3 is TGCGCCAGCCACGGCCTAGACGGGGCCAACGTCCTGACTTTC.

The chain uses TRBV5-1 and TRBJ2-1, with 9 positions matching TRBD1. The V gene's germline CDR1 is SGHRS and CDR2 YFSETQ. The CDR3 sequence is 17 residues long. Unmatched junction bases numbered 11, after V lost 4 bases and J lost 3 bases. CDR3 nucleotides: TGCGCCAGCAGCCCAGGACAGGGGAACGGCTTCTACAATGAGCAGTTCTTC. Its translation: CASSPGQGNGFYNEQFF.

V usage is TRBV7-2 and J usage is TRBJ2-3; the D is unclear. V was trimmed by 2 bases and J by 4 bases, leaving 10 bases between them. The CDR3 is 14 residues long. Germline V gene data show CDR1 as SGHTA and CDR2 as FQGNSA. This CDR3 is CASSLPLFADTQYF. The CDR3 DNA follows: TGTGCCAGCAGCTTACCGCTATTTGCAGATACGCAGTATTTT.

The V gene is TRBV9, the J gene TRBJ2-3, with TRBD2 matching over 8 bases. The V and J ends lost 2 bases and 3 bases, in that order; junction bases with no gene match: 2. Germline V gives CDR1 SGDLS, CDR2 YYNGEE. The CDR3 has 14 residues. As DNA, the CDR3 is TGTGCCAGCAGCGTTCGGGGGGGGACAGATACGCAGTATTTT. Translated, it gives CASSVRGGTDTQYF.

The CDR3 spells CASSSTGGNQPQHF. The CDR3 DNA reads TGTGCCAGCAGTTCGACGGGAGGCAATCAGCCCCAGCATTTT. The J gene is TRBJ1-5, the V gene TRBV28; D not resolved. CDR1 is MDHEN, CDR2 SYDVKM, per germline. The CDR3 covers 14 residues. Trimming left V 4 bases short and J 2 bases short, with 9 bases between. The full variable domain, with the rest looked up from reference TRBV28 and TRBJ1-5, is DVKVTQSSRYLVKRTGEKVFLECVQDMDHENMFWYRQDPGLGLRLIYFSYDVKMKEKGDIPEGYSVSREKKERFSLILESASTNQTSMYLCASSSTGGNQPQHFGDGTRLSIL.

The V and J genes are TRBV13 and TRBJ2-1; D might be TRBD2 (5 bases). The CDR3 loop spans 18 amino acids. In germline, CDR1 is PRHDT, CDR2 FYEKMQ (reference sequence). V was trimmed by 2 bases and J by 7 bases, leaving 24 bases between them. CDR3: CASSLNHKITGKGNEQFF. Written as DNA, the CDR3 is TGTGCCAGCAGCTTAAACCATAAGATTACCGGGAAGGGTAATGAGCAGTTCTTC.

V is TRBV7-6 and J is TRBJ1-4; the D is unclear. V shed 5 bases and J shed 8 bases, with 21 bases lying between them. CDR1 SGHVS and CDR2 FNYEAQ come from the germline V gene. The CDR3 extends over 16 amino acids. The CDR3 is CASSPGEDPRSEKLFF. In nucleotides, the CDR3 is TGTGCCAGCAGCCCTGGGGAGGACCCCAGGAGCGAAAAACTGTTTTTT.

The chain couples TRBV19 to TRBJ2-5; perhaps TRBD2 as D (6 bases). V dropped 3 bases and J dropped 7 bases, with 21 bases sitting between them. The CDR3 runs to 16 residues. The germline V gene has CDR1 LNHDA and CDR2 SQIVND (reference sequence). The CDR3 DNA follows: TGTGCCAGTAGTATGGAGGGACCCGCAGGGTTGGCGACCCAGTACTTC. It codes for CASSMEGPAGLATQYF.

The rearrangement links TRBV5-1 to TRBJ2-5; D gene ambiguous. Trimming removed 2 bases at V and 5 bases at J, with 7 bases between. The germline CDR1 and CDR2 sequences are SGHRS and YFSETQ. The CDR3 has 12 residues. Here the CDR3 reads CASSFPPETQYF. The CDR3 nucleotides are TGCGCCAGCAGCTTCCCCCCGGAGACCCAGTACTTC.

The rearrangement uses TRBV6-5 and TRBJ1-2, with a weak D call TRBD1 (5 bases). Deletions cut 2 bases from V and 6 bases from J, with 13 bases between. CDR1 and CDR2 (germline): MNHEY, SVGAGI. This CDR3 has 14 residues. The CDR3 coding sequence is TGTGCCAGCAGTTACCAGGGAAACTTGAATGGCTACACCTTC. Translated, it gives CASSYQGNLNGYTF.

This chain uses TRBV21-1 with TRBJ2-3; the tabulated D call, TRBD2, remains unverified against the DNA. TRBV21-1 has pseudogene status. CDR3 length: 15 residues. The chain's CDR3 is CASSNLAGDTDTQYF. The CDR3 DNA sequence: TGTGCCAGCAGCAACCTAGCGGGGGATACAGATACGCAGTATTTT.

The chain couples TRBV21-1 to TRBJ1-2; the tabulated D call, TRBD1, remains unverified against the DNA. TRBV21-1 is classified as a pseudogene. This CDR3 is 12 amino acids long. The CDR3 sequence is CATPGTQRGYTF. CDR3 in DNA: TGTGCCACCCCCGGGACACAGCGTGGCTACACCTTC.

The rearrangement uses TRBV5-5 and TRBJ1-1, with D unclear. The CDR3 is 12 amino acids. V gave up 2 bases and J gave up 2 bases, with 4 bases separating them. Per the germline V gene, CDR1 is SGHKS and CDR2 is YYEKEE (reference sequence). The CDR3 sequence is CASSFSNTEAFF. CDR3 nucleotide sequence: TGTGCCAGCAGCTTTTCAAACACTGAAGCTTTCTTT.

The CDR3 here is CASSEYPNQSGGTDTQYF. The DNA of the CDR3 is TGTGCCAGCAGTGAATACCCCAATCAGTCAGGCGGCACAGATACGCAGTATTTT. V is TRBV25-1 and J is TRBJ2-3; D gene uncertain. The CDR3 spans 18 residues. The germline V gene has CDR1 MGHDK and CDR2 SYGVNS. Trimming shortened V by 0 bases and J by 1 base, and 17 bases separated the two germline ends.

The gene calls are TRBV7-9 and TRBJ1-2; 9 nucleotides line up with TRBD1. Germline loops: CDR1 SEHNR, CDR2 FQNEAQ (reference sequence). J was trimmed by 3 bases and V by 5 bases; bases with no gene match: 7. The CDR3 length is 15 residues. CDR3 amino acids: CASSARRDRDYGYTF. CDR3 in DNA: TGTGCCAGCAGCGCTCGCCGGGACAGGGACTATGGCTACACCTTC.

This clone was counted once. The V call is TRBV11-2, the J call TRBJ2-1, with a weak D call TRBD1 (5 bases). Germline loops: CDR1 SGHAT, CDR2 FQNNGV. The V and J ends lost 4 bases and 4 bases respectively, with 11 bases between them. The CDR3 has 14 residues. The CDR3 DNA follows: TGTGCCAGCAGCTCCCCCAGGGATTACAATGAGCAGTTCTTC. This encodes CASSSPRDYNEQFF.

V is TRBV15 and J is TRBJ1-4; a weak D match, TRBD1 (6 bases). This CDR3 is built from 15 residues. CDR1 and CDR2 (germline): LNHNV, YYDKDF (reference sequence). With 5 bases removed from V and 0 bases from J, the gap between germline ends came to 10 bases. Here the CDR3 reads CATSQGTATNEKLFF. The CDR3 bases are TGTGCCACCAGCCAGGGGACGGCAACTAATGAAAAACTGTTTTTT.

The chain employs TRBV28 and TRBJ2-3, with a tentative D call TRBD2 (5 bases). Per the germline V gene, CDR1 is MDHEN and CDR2 is SYDVKM. CDR3 length: 17 amino acids. The V gene lost 6 bases and the J gene lost 4 bases, with 23 bases spanning the gap. CDR3 DNA: TGTGCCAGCAGCACGTGGGAGCCGCCGCCAGAGTCAGATACGCAGTATTTT. As protein: CASSTWEPPPESDTQYF.

The rearrangement joins TRBV12-5 to TRBJ1-5, with TRBD1 identical over 8 bases. This CDR3 is 19 amino acids long. Germline V gives CDR1 LGHNT, CDR2 FRNRAP. V was pared by 0 bases and J by 6 bases, with 16 bases of the junction left unmatched. Here the CDR3 reads CASGLVRGTGNLRGQPQHF. The CDR3 DNA reads as TGTGCTAGTGGTTTGGTACGGGGGACAGGTAATCTCCGGGGTCAGCCCCAGCATTTT.

The chain combines TRBV28 with TRBJ1-2, with 11 bases lining up with TRBD1. CDR1 MDHEN and CDR2 SYDVKM come from the germline V gene. With V trimmed by 6 bases and J by 7 bases, 13 bases remained unmatched. There are 16 residues in the CDR3. In DNA, the CDR3 is TGTGCCAGCAGATTACCTGGACAGGGGGCGTCCTTTGGCTACACCTTC. This translates into CASRLPGQGASFGYTF.

As concerns this clone: Other DNA sequences in the sample encode the same CDR3. V is TRBV14 and J is TRBJ1-6, with D possibly TRBD1 on 6 matching bases. The CDR3 sequence is 13 residues long. CDR1 and CDR2 (germline): SGHDN, FVKESK. V was cut by 4 bases and J by 6 bases, with 7 bases left in between. Here the CDR3 DNA reads TGTGCCAGCAGCCTCAGGGGTAATTCACCCCTCCACTTT. It yields the protein CASSLRGNSPLHF. Variable domain in full (rest from reference TRBV14 and TRBJ1-6): EAGVTQFPSHSVIEKGQTVTLRCDPISGHDNLYWYRRVMGKEIKFLLHFVKESKQDESGMPNNRFLAERTGGTYSTLKVQPAELEDSGVYFCASSLRGNSPLHFGNGTRLTVT.

V and J are TRBV6-5 and TRBJ1-1; D perhaps matches TRBD1 (5 bases). The CDR3 loop spans 14 amino acids. Germline V gene sequence: CDR1 MNHEY, CDR2 SVGAGI. V dropped 3 bases and J dropped 4 bases, with 12 bases sitting between them. CDR3 nucleotide sequence: TGTGCCAGCAGTTATTATGGGGCCGGCACTGAAGCTTTCTTT. Protein product: CASSYYGAGTEAFF.

The CDR3 loop reads CASSLVTGTEAFF. In DNA form, the CDR3 reads TGCGCCAGCAGCTTGGTAACGGGGACTGAAGCTTTCTTT. The chain uses TRBV5-1 and TRBJ1-1; no clear D. V was trimmed by 0 bases and J by 5 bases, leaving 8 bases between them. In germline, CDR1 is SGHRS, CDR2 YFSETQ. The CDR3 length is 13 residues.

The rearrangement joins TRBV6-6 to TRBJ1-5; 8 bases are shared with TRBD1. The junction had 9 bases not matched to a gene; V was cut back by 8 bases and J by 6 bases. Germline V gives CDR1 MNHNY, CDR2 SVGAGI (reference sequence). The CDR3 runs 14 residues. CDR3 loop: CASCEQGARQPQHF. The DNA of the CDR3 is TGTGCCAGCTGTGAGCAGGGGGCCCGTCAGCCCCAGCATTTT.